This T cell receptor (beta chain) derives from a study of cytomegalovirus exposure and HLA in healthy donors. Study information: From donors who were HLA-typed, an early data release held around 80 million unique TCRs.

This CDR3 spans 16 amino acids. CDR1 is SGHRS, CDR2 YFSETQ, per germline. The V segment lost 4 bases and the J segment 6 bases; nucleotides outside the gene matches: 10. As to this clone: Its matching antigen is unknown.

Study findings and constraints: In a later analysis, donors in an Asian-associated ancestry cluster reportedly had fewer N-insertions in productive TCRs than the cohort mean. The productive fraction for most TCR beta V segments was about 87% or about 30% in an earlier analysis. Later work found that TCR association rates differed between HLA loci; DRB1 had the most and HLA-C the fewest.

PCR used 60 Vbeta primers and 13 Jbeta primers. The protocol was immunoSEQ multiplex PCR, while the TCRdb copy is restricted to in-frame clones and leaves out a portion. The sample lists 190,000 or so clones, less than 90% seen once, with about 1.6% in the top ten. The sequence came from a man aged 50 to 59 in good health and CMV-seronegative. The chain links TRBV5-1 to TRBJ2-1, with 10 positions matching TRBD1. The sample taken for sequencing was PBMCs. Here the CDR3 reads CASSNGDRGRVNEQFF. CDR3 DNA: TGCGCCAGCAGCAATGGCGACAGGGGGCGGGTCAATGAGCAGTTCTTC.